The 9 T cell receptor beta chains below were found in one sample sequenced in a study of T-cell memory formation after mild COVID-19. TCRdb fed the 5' RACE reads into MiXCR, producing one record per CDR3 protein. The table lists 300,000 to 350,000 distinct CDR3 sequences, 10% to 15% of them singletons. The source material was PBMCs or a T cell subset sorted from them (not recorded which). The receptors were sampled from a man aged 18 to 29 who had mild COVID-19 (a few samples of this study predate the infection). Cell type and time point are not known.

This clonotype was observed at least ten times. The rearrangement links TRBV4-1 to TRBJ2-7, with D hard to call. V lost 1 base, J lost 5 bases, and 9 bases lay in between. Per the germline V gene, CDR1 is MGHRA and CDR2 is YSYEKL. The CDR3 contains 13 residues. The CDR3 DNA is TGCGCCAGCAGCCAAGGGCCCAGCGACGAGCAGTACGTC. This translates into CASSQGPSDEQYV.

The table lists this clonotype with a few counts. The chain uses TRBV11-2 and TRBJ2-1, with 9 bases matching TRBD2. The germline gives CDR1 SGHAT, CDR2 FQNNGV. The CDR3 spans 16 residues. The V gene end was trimmed by 4 bases and the J gene end by 5 bases; junction bases not matched to a gene: 9. The CDR3 loop reads CASSSWGTSFNNEQFF. Written as DNA, the CDR3 is TGTGCCAGCAGCTCATGGGGGACTAGCTTCAACAATGAGCAGTTCTTC. Full variable domain (remainder filled in from reference TRBV11-2 and TRBJ2-1): EAGVAQSPRYKIIEKRQSVAFWCNPISGHATLYWYQQILGQGPKLLIQFQNNGVVDDSQLPKDRFSAERLKGVDSTLKIQPAKLEDSAVYLCASSSWGTSFNNEQFFGPGTRLTVL.

This clonotype came up a few times. A junction boundary mismatches the germline segment, possibly from a read error. The V call is TRBV4-2, the J call TRBJ2-1; 12 nucleotides agree with TRBD2. The germline V gene encodes CDR1 LGHNA and CDR2 YNFKEQ. There are 14 residues in the CDR3. This CDR3 is CASSQDLRLAGANF. DNA for the CDR3: TGTGCCAGCAGCCAAGATCTGCGACTAGCGGGGGCCAACTTC.

The chain recombines TRBV5-1 with TRBJ1-1, with D possibly TRBD1 on 5 matching bases. With 0 bases removed from V and 5 bases from J, the gap between germline ends came to 17 bases. This CDR3 comprises 16 residues. In germline, CDR1 is SGHRS, CDR2 YFSETQ. Here the CDR3 DNA reads TGCGCCAGCAGCTTGGATTTTCTCGGGGGGGGAACTGAAGCTTTCTTT. It codes for CASSLDFLGGGTEAFF.

The chain couples TRBV7-8 to TRBJ2-3; maybe TRBD2 (5 bases). Germline loops: CDR1 SGHVS, CDR2 FQNEAQ. V was trimmed by 1 base and J by 0 bases, leaving 14 bases between them. The CDR3 extends over 17 amino acids. This CDR3 is CASSLDPGRTSTDTQYF. The CDR3 nucleotides are TGTGCCAGCAGCTTAGACCCGGGAAGAACTAGCACAGATACGCAGTATTTT.

This clonotype has more than one count but fewer than ten. This CDR3 is CASSYSIGGGYTF. CDR3 in DNA: TGTGCCAGCAGTTACTCGATCGGAGGCGGCTACACCTTC. The rearrangement links TRBV6-5 to TRBJ1-2; D ambiguous. Germline CDR1 reads MNHEY; CDR2 reads SVGAGI. The CDR3 length is 13 residues. Deletions cut 0 bases from V and 8 bases from J, with 10 bases between.

This rearrangement joins TRBV7-8 to TRBJ2-1; 9 positions match TRBD2. V was clipped by 2 bases and J by 10 bases; unmatched bases: 12. The CDR3 totals 16 residues. Germline V gene data show CDR1 as SGHVS and CDR2 as FQNEAQ. The CDR3 region is CASSLWRGGQFGEQFF. The DNA for the CDR3 is TGTGCCAGCAGCTTATGGCGGGGGGGCCAGTTCGGGGAGCAGTTCTTC.

V gene TRBV12-3 or TRBV12-4 combines with J gene TRBJ2-1; TRBD1 aligns across 9 bases. V gave up 6 bases and J gave up 6 bases; unmatched junction bases: 9. There are 15 residues in the CDR3. CDR3 DNA sequence: TGTGCCAGCAGCATAGGACAGGGGATATTCAATGAGCAGTTCTTC. Protein sequence: CASSIGQGIFNEQFF.

As DNA, the CDR3 is TGTGCCAGCCAAGTCGGGGAGAACACTGAAGCTTTCTTT. Protein: CASQVGENTEAFF. This chain joins TRBV18 and TRBJ1-1; no definite D call. The V end lost 8 bases, the J end lost 1 base, and 11 bases lay between the germline ends. Germline CDR1 and CDR2: KGHSH and LQKENI. The CDR3 extends over 13 amino acids.